This TCR beta chain was captured by sequencing in a study of long-term antiretroviral therapy in people with HIV. CDR1 and CDR2 (germline): LNHNV, YYDKDF (reference sequence). This CDR3 region has 14 residues. Between the trimmed V and J ends, which lost 0 bases and 7 bases, there was a span of 12 bases. Judged by abundance, this clone is medium-sized. Sequencing relied on immunoSEQ assay v3.0, run at survey level. Measured with immunoSEQ multiplex PCR; TCRdb has only the in-frame clones, and not every one. This sample has about 31,000 clones, with roughly nine tenths found just once. This sample comprised unsorted PBMCs, obtained approximately 5 years before starting antiretroviral therapy. This TCR came from a man aged 50 or older with HIV. The V gene is TRBV15, the J gene TRBJ1-1, with D possibly being TRBD1 (5 bases). CDR3 bases: TGTGCCACCAGCAGAGATATGTTTAGGGGTGAAGCTTTCTTT. Residues: CATSRDMFRGEAFF.